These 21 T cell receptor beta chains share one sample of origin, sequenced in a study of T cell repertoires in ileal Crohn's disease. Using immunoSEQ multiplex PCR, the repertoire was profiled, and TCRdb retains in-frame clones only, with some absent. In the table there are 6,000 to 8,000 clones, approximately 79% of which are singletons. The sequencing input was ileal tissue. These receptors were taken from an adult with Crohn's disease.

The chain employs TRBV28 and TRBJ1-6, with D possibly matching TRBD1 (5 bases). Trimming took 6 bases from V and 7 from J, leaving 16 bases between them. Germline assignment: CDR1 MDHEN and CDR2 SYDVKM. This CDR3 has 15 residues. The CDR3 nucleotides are TGTGCCAGCAGCCCCCCTTTGGGGGGAAATTCACCCCTCCACTTT. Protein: CASSPPLGGNSPLHF.

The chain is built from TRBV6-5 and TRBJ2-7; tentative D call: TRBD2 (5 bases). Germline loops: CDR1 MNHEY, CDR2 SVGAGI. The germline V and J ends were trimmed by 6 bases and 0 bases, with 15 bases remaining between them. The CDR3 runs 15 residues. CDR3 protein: CASRPALGSSYEQYF. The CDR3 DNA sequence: TGTGCCAGCAGACCCGCTTTGGGGAGCTCCTACGAGCAGTACTTC.

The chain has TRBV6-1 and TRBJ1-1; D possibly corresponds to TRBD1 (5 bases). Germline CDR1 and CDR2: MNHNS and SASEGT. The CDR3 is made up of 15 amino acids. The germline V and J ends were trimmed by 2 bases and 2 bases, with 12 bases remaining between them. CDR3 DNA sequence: TGTGCCAGCAGTGAACATTTGGGGGGAAACACTGAAGCTTTCTTT. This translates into CASSEHLGGNTEAFF.

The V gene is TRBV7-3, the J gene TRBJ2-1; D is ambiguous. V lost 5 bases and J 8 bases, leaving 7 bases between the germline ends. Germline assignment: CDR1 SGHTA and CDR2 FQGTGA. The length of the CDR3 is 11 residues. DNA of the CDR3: TGTGCCAGCAGCCCTCTAGATGAGCAGTTCTTC. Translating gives CASSPLDEQFF.

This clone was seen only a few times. CDR3 region: CASSLYGSNTGELFF. CDR3 in DNA: TGTGCCAGCTCATTATACGGTTCGAACACCGGGGAGCTGTTTTTT. The J gene is TRBJ2-2, the V gene TRBV28, with D unclear. The CDR3 extends over 15 amino acids. Per the germline V gene, CDR1 is MDHEN and CDR2 is SYDVKM. V was pared by 8 bases and J by 0 bases, with 13 bases between. Based on the CDR3 plus reference TRBV28 and TRBJ2-2, the full variable domain is DVKVTQSSRYLVKRTGEKVFLECVQDMDHENMFWYRQDPGLGLRLIYFSYDVKMKEKGDIPEGYSVSREKKERFSLILESASTNQTSMYLCASSLYGSNTGELFFGEGSRLTVL.

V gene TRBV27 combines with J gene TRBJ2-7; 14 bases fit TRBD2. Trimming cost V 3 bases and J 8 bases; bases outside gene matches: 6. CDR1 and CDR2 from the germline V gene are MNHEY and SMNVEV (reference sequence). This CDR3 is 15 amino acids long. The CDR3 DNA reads TGTGCCAGCAGTTTCTCCGGGACTAGCGGGGGTAAGCAGTACTTC. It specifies CASSFSGTSGGKQYF.

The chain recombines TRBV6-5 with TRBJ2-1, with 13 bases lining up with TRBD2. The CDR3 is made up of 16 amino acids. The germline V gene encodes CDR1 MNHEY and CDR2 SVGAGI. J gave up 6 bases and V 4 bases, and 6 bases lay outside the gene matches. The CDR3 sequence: CASSLRTSGGTNEQFF. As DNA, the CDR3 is TGTGCCAGCAGTTTGCGGACTAGCGGGGGAACCAATGAGCAGTTCTTC.

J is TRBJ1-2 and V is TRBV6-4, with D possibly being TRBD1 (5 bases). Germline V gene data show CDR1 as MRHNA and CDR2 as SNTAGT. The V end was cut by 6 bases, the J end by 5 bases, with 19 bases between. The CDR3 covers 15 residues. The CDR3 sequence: CASSPAAGRSYGYTF. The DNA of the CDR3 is TGTGCCAGCAGCCCCGCGGCAGGGAGGTCGTATGGCTACACCTTC.

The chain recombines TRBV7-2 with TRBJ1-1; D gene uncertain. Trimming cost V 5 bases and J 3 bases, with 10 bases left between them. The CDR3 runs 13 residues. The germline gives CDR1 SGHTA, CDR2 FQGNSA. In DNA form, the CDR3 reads TGTGCCAGCAGCACCTCAGTCGACACTGAAGCTTTCTTT. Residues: CASSTSVDTEAFF.

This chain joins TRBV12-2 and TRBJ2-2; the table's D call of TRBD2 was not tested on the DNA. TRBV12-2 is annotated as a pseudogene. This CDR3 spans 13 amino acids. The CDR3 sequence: CASRLSESGELFF. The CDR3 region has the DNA TGTGCAAGTCGCTTATCGGAGTCCGGGGAGCTGTTTTTT.

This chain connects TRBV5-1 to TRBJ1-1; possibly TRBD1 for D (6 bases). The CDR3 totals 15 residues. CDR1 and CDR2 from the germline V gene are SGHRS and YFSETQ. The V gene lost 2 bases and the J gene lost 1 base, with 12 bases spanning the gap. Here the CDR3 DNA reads TGCGCCAGCAGCTTAAATGGGGGCGGGAACACTGAAGCTTTCTTT. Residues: CASSLNGGGNTEAFF.

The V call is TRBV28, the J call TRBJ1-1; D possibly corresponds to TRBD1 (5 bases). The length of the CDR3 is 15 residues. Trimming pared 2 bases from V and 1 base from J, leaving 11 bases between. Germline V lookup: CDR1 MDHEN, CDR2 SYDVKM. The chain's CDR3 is CASSLIARANTEAFF. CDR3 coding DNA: TGTGCCAGCAGTTTAATTGCCAGGGCGAACACTGAAGCTTTCTTT.

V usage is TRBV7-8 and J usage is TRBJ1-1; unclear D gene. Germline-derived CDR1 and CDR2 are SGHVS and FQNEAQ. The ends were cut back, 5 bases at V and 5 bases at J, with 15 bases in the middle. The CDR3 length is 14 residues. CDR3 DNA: TGTGCCAGCAGCCAGACGACCCCGGAGACTGAAGCTTTCTTT. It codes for CASSQTTPETEAFF. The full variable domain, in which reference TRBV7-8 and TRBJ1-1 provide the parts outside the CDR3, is GAGVSQSPRYKVAKRGQDVALRCDPISGHVSLFWYQQALGQGPEFLTYFQNEAQLDKSGLPSDRFFAERPEGSVSTLKIQRTQQEDSAVYLCASSQTTPETEAFFGQGTRLTVV.

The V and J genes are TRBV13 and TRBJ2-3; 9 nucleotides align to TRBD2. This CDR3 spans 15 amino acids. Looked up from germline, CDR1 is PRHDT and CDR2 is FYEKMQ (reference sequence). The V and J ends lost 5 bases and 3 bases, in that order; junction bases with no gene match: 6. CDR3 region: CASSPVAGETDTQYF. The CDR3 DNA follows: TGTGCCAGCAGCCCCGTAGCGGGAGAGACAGATACGCAGTATTTT.

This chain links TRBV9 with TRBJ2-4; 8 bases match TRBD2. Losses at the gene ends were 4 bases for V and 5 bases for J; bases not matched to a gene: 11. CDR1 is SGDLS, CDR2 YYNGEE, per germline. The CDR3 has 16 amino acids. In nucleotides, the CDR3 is TGTGCCAGCAGCAAGGGGAGCGGGAGTGGGGAAAACATTCAGTACTTC. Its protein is CASSKGSGSGENIQYF.

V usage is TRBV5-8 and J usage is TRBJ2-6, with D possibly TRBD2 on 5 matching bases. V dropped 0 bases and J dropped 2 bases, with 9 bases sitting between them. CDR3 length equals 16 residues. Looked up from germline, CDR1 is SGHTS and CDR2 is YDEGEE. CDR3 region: CASSLESGTGANVLTF. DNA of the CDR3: TGTGCCAGCAGCTTGGAATCCGGGACTGGGGCCAACGTCCTGACTTTC. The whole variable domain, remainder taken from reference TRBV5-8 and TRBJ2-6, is EAGVTQSPTHLIKTRGQQATLRCSPISGHTSVYWYQQALGLGLQFLLWYDEGEERNRGNFPPRFSGRQFPNYSSELNVNALELEDSALYLCASSLESGTGANVLTFGAGSRLTVL.

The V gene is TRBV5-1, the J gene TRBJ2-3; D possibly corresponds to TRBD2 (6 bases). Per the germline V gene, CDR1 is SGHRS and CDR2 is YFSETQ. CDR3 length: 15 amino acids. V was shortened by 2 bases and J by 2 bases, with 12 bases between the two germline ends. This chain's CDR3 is CASSLRGTYTDTQYF. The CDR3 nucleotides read TGCGCCAGCAGCTTACGGGGGACCTACACAGATACGCAGTATTTT.

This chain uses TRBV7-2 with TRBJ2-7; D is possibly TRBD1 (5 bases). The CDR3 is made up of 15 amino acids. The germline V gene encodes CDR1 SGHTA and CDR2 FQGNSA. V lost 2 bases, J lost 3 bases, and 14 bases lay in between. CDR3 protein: CASSLTRQSYYEQYF. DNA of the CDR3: TGTGCCAGCAGCTTAACCCGACAGAGCTACTACGAGCAGTACTTC. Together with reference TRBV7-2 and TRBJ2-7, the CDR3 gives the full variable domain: GAGVSQSPSNKVTEKGKDVELRCDPISGHTALYWYRQSLGQGLEFLIYFQGNSAPDKSGLPSDRFSAERTGGSVSTLTIQRTQQEDSAVYLCASSLTRQSYYEQYFGPGTRLTVT.

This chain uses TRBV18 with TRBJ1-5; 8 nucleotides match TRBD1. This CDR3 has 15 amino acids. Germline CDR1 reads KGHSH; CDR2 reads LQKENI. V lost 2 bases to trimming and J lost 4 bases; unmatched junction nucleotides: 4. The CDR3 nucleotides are TGTGCCAGCTCACCAGACAGGGGAAGGAATCAGCCCCAGCATTTT. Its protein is CASSPDRGRNQPQHF.

CDR3: CASSLRDREWTDTQYF. CDR3 sequence (DNA): TGTGCCAGCAGTCTCCGGGACAGGGAATGGACAGATACGCAGTATTTT. The chain combines TRBV2 with TRBJ2-3; 9 bases line up with TRBD1. V was pared by 5 bases and J by 3 bases, with 9 bases of the junction left unmatched. The CDR3 totals 16 residues. In germline, CDR1 is SNHLY, CDR2 FYNNEI.

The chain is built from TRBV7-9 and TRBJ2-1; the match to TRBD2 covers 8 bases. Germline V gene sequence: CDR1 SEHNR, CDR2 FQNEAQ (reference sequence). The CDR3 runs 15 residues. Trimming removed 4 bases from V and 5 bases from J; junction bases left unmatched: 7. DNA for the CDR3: TGTGCCAGCAGCTCATCCGGGACTAGGAACAATGAGCAGTTCTTC. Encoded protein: CASSSSGTRNNEQFF. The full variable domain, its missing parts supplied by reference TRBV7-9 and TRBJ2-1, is DTGVSQNPRHKITKRGQNVTFRCDPISEHNRLYWYRQTLGQGPEFLTYFQNEAQLEKSRLLSDRFSAERPKGSFSTLEIQRTEQGDSAMYLCASSSSGTRNNEQFFGPGTRLTVL.